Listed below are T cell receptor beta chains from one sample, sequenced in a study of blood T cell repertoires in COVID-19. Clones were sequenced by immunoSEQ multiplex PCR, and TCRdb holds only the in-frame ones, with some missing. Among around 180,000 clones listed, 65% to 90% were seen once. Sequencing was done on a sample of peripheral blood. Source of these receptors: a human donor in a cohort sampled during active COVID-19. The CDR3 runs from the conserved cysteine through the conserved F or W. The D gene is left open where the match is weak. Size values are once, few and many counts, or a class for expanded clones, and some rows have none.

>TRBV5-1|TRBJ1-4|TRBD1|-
TGCGCCAGCAGAAATACAGGGGGAACTAATGAAAAACTGTTTTTT
CASRNTGGTNEKLFF
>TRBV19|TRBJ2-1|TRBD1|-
TGTGCCAGTAGAAAAGAGACAGGGTTATCCTACAATGAGCAGTTCTTC
CASRKETGLSYNEQFF
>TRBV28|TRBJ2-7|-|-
TGTGCCAGCAGTTCCTCCCTAGCGAACCTCTACGAGCAGTACTTC
CASSSSLANLYEQYF
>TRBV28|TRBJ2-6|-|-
TGTGCCAGCAGCGACATCTCAGCTGGGGCCAACGTCCTGACTTTC
CASSDISAGANVLTF
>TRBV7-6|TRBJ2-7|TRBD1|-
TGTGCCAGCAGCTTGACCGGGACAGGGGCCTACGAGCAGTACTTC
CASSLTGTGAYEQYF
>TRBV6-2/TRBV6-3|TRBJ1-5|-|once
TGTGCCAGCAGTTACTCGAGAGGTCGAGATCAGCCCCAGCATTTT
CASSYSRGRDQPQHF
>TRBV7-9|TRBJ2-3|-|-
TGTGCCAGCAGCCGGGGGGATACGCAGTATTTT
CASSRGDTQYF
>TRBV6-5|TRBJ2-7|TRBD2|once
TGTGCCAGCAAGGGGGGGAGCGGGGGAGCCTACGAGCAGTACTTC
CASKGGSGGAYEQYF
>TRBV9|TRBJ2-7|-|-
TGTGCCAGCAGCGTAGAGGGGGTCGGGTCCGGCGAGCAGTACTTC
CASSVEGVGSGEQYF
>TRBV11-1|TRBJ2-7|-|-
TGTGCCAGCAGCTTTGCGGGGTACTCCTACGAGCAGTACTTC
CASSFAGYSYEQYF
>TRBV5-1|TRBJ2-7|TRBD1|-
TGCGCCAGCAGCACGGGGTCCCAGGGGGCCTACGAGCAGTACTTC
CASSTGSQGAYEQYF
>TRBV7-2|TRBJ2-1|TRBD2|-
TGTGCCAGCAGCATTAGCGGGGGATACTACAATGAGCAGTTCTTC
CASSISGGYYNEQFF
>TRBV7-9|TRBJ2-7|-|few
TGTGCCAGCAGCTCAGCTGTAACAGGCCACGAGCAGTACTTC
CASSSAVTGHEQYF
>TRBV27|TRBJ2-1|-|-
TGTGCCAGCAGTTTCCCAGGGGCGACCAATGAGCAGTTCTTC
CASSFPGATNEQFF
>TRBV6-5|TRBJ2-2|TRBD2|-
TGTGCCGGGGGACTAGCGGGAGCCGGGGAGCTGTTTTTT
CAGGLAGAGELFF
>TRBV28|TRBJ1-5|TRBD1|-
TGTGCCAGCAGTTCACCTCAGGGGGAACAGCCCCAGCATTTT
CASSSPQGEQPQHF
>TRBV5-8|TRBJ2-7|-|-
TGTGCCGGTCCAGGAGGGCCCCTCTCCTACGAGCAGTACTTC
CAGPGGPLSYEQYF
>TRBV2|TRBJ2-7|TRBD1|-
TGTGCCAGCAGTGAGGACAGGGGCCGGGACGAGCAGTACTTC
CASSEDRGRDEQYF
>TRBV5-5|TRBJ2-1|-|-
TGTGCCAGCAGCTTCAGACACGATACAAACAATGAGCAGTTCTTC
CASSFRHDTNNEQFF
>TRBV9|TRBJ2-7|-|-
TGTGCCAGCAGCGGCGGGACAGCCGGCTACGAGCAGTACTTC
CASSGGTAGYEQYF
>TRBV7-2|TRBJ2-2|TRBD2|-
TGTGCCAGCAGCCCCCGGACTAGCGGGGGGCCCACGGGAGCCGGGGAGCTGTTTTTT
CASSPRTSGGPTGAGELFF
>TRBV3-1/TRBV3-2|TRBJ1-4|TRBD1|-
TGTGCCAGCAGCCAAGTCGGGCCAGGGGGAAATGAAAAACTGTTTTTT
CASSQVGPGGNEKLFF
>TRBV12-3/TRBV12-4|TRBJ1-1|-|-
TGTGCCAGCAGCCGTGAGACTGAAGCTTTCTTT
CASSRETEAFF
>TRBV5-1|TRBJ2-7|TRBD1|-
TGCGCCAGCAGCTTGGCCAGGACAGGGGAAGCCGGAAGTCACGAGCAGTACTTC
CASSLARTGEAGSHEQYF
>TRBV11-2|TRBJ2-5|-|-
TGTGCCAGCAGCCCAGGGCATCTCCAAGAGACCCAGTACTTC
CASSPGHLQETQYF
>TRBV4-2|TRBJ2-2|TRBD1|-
TGTGCCAGCAGCCGGTCGACAGGGAAAACCGGGGAGCTGTTTTTT
CASSRSTGKTGELFF
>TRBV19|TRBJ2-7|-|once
TGTGCCAGTAGTCTCACCAGCTACGAGCAGTACTTC
CASSLTSYEQYF
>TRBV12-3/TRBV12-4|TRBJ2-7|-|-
TGTGCCAGCAGTCAGGGGTTGTCCTACGAGCAGTACTTC
CASSQGLSYEQYF